A single TCR beta chain is shown here with its context. No antigen is known for it. Stated time point: week 35, safety follow-up. Topical imiquimod was applied with each vaccine dose, which held 300 ug of mutant IDH1 20-mer peptide. Using immunoSEQ multiplex PCR, the repertoire was profiled, and TCRdb retains in-frame clones only, with some absent. This sample has around 40,000 clones; 75% to 90% occur once, and the top ten carry approximately 1.6%. The data were taken from a study of a mutant IDH1 vaccine in newly diagnosed glioma. Across the study: Beginning 4-6 weeks after radiotherapy alone, or with temozolomide cycles, vaccination took place. Study observations and caveats: Apparently unrelated to pseudoprogression were changes in the top peripheral T cell clonotypes.

From germline, CDR1 is LGHNA and CDR2 YNFKEQ. The CDR3 loop spans 18 amino acids. Trimming pared 0 bases from V and 2 bases from J, leaving 18 bases between. This receptor was obtained from a man aged 40-49 years with glioma. The chain joins TRBV4-2 to TRBJ2-3; D is ambiguous. The sequencing here drew on PBMCs, taken from a glioma patient whose treatment included an IDH1 peptide vaccine. The CDR3 DNA reads TGTGCCAGCAGCCAAGATCCCTCGAAAGGGATCCTCACAGATACGCAGTATTTT. It yields the protein CASSQDPSKGILTDTQYF.